This T cell receptor (beta chain) was retrieved from a study of cytomegalovirus exposure and HLA in healthy donors. Germline CDR1 LGHNA, CDR2 YSLEER. V lost 0 bases, J lost 7 bases, and 3 bases stayed unmatched. The CDR3 is 13 amino acids. Study-level findings and limits: Reports credit the classifier with highly specific, highly sensitive diagnosis of cytomegalovirus status. Many donors shared some public TCRs, even though most TCR sequences were rare. When presence/absence was analysed, sequencing depth was taken to be roughly uniform across donors.

The primer mix had 60 Vbeta and 13 Jbeta primers. Only in-frame clones appear in the TCRdb table, and some are missing; sequencing was by immunoSEQ multiplex PCR. This sample carries more than 130,000 clones, 60% to 85% of them seen once, and the ten largest clones take approximately 2.8%. Samples came from healthy bone marrow donors. A note on this clone: Its target is unknown.

This rearrangement joins TRBV4-3 to TRBJ2-7; 7 bases line up with TRBD1. Sample: PBMCs. This TCR came from a male donor in good health and CMV-seronegative. The CDR3 nucleotides are TGCGCCAGCAGCCAAGAGGCAGGGGGAGAGCAGTACTTC. It codes for CASSQEAGGEQYF.